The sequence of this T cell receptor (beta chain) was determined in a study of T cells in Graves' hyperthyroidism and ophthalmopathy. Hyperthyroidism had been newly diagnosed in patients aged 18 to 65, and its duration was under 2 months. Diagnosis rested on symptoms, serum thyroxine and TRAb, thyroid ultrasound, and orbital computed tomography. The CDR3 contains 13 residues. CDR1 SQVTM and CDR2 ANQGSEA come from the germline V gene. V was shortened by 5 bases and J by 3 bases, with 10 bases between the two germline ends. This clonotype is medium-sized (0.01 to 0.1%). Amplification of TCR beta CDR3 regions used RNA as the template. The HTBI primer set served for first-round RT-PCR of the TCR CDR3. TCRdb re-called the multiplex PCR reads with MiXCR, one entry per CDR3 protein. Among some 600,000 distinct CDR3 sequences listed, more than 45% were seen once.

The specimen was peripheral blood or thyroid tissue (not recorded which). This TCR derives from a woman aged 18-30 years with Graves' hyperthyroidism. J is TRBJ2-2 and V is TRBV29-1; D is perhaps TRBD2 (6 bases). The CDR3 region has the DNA TGCAGCGTTTTCCCGGGGGACACCGGGGAGCTGTTTTTT. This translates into CSVFPGDTGELFF.